This T cell receptor (beta chain) was recorded in a study of blood T cell repertoires in COVID-19. Each participant's cohort was designated according to participant-reported clinical history. In Cohort 3, a recovered donor had either two negative PCRs, clearance, or symptom resolution. The authors' processing: Researchers report that nucleated cell counts were estimated from reference gene primer amplification. Measured with immunoSEQ multiplex PCR; TCRdb has only the in-frame clones, and not every one. V and J calls and clone size are those listed in that table; D and trimming were worked out from the DNA. The repertoire holds fewer than 350,000 clones, approximately 88% seen once, with 5% to 5.5% in the top ten. V shed 2 bases and J shed 6 bases, with 14 bases lying between them. From germline, CDR1 is SGHDN and CDR2 FVKESK. The CDR3 is made up of 15 amino acids.

The gene calls are TRBV14 and TRBJ2-1; D is unclear. The sequence derives from a man between 60 and 70 years old who had recovered from COVID-19. Sequencing input: PBMCs or T cells enriched from blood (not recorded which). The CDR3 here is CASSQIMMAVNEQFF. The CDR3, as DNA: TGTGCCAGCAGCCAAATCATGATGGCAGTCAATGAGCAGTTCTTC.